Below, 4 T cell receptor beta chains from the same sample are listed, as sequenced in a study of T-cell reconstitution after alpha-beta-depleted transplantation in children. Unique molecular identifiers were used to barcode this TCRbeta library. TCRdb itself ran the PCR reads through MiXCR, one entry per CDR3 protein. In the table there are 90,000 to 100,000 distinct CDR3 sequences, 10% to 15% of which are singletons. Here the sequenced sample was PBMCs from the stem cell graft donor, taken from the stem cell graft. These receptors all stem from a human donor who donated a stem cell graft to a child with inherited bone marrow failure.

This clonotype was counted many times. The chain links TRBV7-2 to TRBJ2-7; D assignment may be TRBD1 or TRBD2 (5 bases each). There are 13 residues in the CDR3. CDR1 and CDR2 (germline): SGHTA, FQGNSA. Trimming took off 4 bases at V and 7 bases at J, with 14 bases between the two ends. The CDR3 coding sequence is TGTGCCAGCAGCTCGGGACCCCTGGGGGAGCAGTACTTC. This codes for CASSSGPLGEQYF. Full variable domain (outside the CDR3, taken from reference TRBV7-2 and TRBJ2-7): GAGVSQSPSNKVTEKGKDVELRCDPISGHTALYWYRQSLGQGLEFLIYFQGNSAPDKSGLPSDRFSAERTGGSVSTLTIQRTQQEDSAVYLCASSSGPLGEQYFGPGTRLTVT.

The CDR3 region is CSALSGTQYF. The CDR3 nucleotides read TGCAGTGCCCTTTCGGGGACCCAGTACTTC. The genes are TRBV20-1 and TRBJ2-5; unclear D gene. The CDR3 has 10 residues. From germline, CDR1 is DFQATT and CDR2 SNEGSKA (reference sequence). The germline V and J ends were trimmed by 6 bases and 7 bases, with 9 bases remaining between them.

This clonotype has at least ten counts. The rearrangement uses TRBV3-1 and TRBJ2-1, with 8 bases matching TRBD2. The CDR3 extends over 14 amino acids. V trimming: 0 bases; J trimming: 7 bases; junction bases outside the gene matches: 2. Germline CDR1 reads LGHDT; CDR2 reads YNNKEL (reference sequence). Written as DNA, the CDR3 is TGTGCCAGCAGCCAAGAGGCTAGCGGGAATGAGCAGTTCTTC. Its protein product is CASSQEASGNEQFF.

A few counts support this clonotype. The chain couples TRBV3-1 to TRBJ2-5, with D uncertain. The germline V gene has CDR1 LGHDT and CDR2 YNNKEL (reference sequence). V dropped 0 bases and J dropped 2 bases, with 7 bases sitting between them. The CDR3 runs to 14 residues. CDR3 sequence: CASSQDLTQETQYF. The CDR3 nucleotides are TGTGCCAGCAGCCAAGATTTGACTCAAGAGACCCAGTACTTC.